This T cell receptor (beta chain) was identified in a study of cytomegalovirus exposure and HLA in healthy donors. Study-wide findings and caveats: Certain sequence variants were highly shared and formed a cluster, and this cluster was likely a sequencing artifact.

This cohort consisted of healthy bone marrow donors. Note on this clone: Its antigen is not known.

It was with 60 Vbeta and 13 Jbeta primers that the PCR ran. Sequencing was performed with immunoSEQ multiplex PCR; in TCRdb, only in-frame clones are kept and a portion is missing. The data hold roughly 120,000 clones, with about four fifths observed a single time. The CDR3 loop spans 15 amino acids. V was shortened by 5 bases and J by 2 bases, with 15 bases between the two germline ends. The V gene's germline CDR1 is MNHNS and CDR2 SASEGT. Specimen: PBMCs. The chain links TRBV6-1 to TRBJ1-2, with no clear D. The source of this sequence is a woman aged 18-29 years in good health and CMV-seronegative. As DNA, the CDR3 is TGTGCCAGCAGTCAGGCGAGGGCTGCCAACTATGGCTACACCTTC. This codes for CASSQARAANYGYTF.